Sequencing of this T cell receptor beta chain was carried out in a study of blood T cell repertoires in COVID-19. There are 11 residues in the CDR3. The germline V and J ends were trimmed by 3 bases and 6 bases, with 6 bases remaining between them. Per the germline V gene, CDR1 is DFQATT and CDR2 is SNEGSKA (reference sequence). The repertoire was sequenced with immunoSEQ multiplex PCR; TCRdb's copy has only in-frame clones and lacks some. The profile shows some 220,000 clones, 75% to 85% of them singletons. The Seattle site enrolled patients during active infection and followed them longitudinally. V and J are TRBV20-1 and TRBJ2-1; TRBD2 might be the D (5 bases). The specimen was peripheral blood. This TCR was recovered from a woman aged 25-40 years with COVID-19, enrolled during active disease. CDR3 amino acids: CSASTSNEQFF. The CDR3 coding sequence is TGCAGTGCTAGTACTAGCAATGAGCAGTTCTTC.